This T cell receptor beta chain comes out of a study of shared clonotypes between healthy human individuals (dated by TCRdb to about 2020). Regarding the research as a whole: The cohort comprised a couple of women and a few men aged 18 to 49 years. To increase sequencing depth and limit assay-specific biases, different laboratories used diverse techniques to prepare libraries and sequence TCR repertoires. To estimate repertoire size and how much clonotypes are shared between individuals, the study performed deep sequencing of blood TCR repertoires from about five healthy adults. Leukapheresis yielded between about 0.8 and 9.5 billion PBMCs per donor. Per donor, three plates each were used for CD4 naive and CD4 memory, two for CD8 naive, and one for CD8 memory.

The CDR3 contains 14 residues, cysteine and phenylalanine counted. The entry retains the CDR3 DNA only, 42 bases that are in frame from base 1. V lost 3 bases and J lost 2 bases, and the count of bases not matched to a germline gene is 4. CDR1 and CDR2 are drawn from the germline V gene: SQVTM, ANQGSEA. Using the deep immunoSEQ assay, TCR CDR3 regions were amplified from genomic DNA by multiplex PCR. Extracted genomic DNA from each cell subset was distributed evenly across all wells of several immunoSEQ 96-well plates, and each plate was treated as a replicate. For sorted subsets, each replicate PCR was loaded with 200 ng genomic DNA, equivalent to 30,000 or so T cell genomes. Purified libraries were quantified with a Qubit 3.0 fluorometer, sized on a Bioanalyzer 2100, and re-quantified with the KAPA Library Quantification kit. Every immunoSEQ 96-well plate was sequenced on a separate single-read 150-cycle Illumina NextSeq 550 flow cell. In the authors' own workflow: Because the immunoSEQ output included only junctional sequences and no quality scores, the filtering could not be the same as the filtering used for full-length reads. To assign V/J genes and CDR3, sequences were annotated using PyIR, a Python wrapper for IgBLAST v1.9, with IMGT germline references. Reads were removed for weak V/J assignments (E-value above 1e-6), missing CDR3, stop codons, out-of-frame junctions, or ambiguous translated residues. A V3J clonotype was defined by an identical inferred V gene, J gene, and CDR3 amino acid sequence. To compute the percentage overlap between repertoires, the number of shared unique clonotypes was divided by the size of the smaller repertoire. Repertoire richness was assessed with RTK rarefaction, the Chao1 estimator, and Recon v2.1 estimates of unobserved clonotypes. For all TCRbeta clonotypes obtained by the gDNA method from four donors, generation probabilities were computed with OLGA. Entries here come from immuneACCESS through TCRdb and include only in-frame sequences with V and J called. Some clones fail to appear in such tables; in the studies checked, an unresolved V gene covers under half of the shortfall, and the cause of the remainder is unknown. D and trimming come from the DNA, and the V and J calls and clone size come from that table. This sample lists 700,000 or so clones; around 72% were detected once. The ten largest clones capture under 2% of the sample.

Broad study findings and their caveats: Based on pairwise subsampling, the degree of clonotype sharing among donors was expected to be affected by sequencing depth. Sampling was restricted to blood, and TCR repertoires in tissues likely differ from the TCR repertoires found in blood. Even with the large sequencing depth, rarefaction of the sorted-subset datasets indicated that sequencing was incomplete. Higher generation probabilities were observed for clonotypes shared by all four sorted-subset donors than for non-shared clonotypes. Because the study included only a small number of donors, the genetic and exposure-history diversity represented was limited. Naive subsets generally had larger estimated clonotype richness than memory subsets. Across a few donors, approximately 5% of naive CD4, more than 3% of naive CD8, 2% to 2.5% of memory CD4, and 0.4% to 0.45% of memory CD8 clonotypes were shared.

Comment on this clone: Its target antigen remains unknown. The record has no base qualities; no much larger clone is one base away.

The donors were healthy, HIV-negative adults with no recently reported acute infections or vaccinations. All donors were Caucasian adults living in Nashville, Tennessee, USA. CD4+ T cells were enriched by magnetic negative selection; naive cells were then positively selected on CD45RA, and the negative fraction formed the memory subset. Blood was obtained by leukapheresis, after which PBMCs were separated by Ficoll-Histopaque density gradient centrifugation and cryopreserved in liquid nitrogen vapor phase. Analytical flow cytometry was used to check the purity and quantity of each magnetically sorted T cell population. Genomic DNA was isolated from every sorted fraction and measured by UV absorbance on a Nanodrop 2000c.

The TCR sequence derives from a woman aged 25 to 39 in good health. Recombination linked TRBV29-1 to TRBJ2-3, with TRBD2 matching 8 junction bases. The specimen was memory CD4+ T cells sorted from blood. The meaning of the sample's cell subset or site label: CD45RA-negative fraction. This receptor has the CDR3 CSVESGRDTDTQYF. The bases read TGCAGCGTTGAGAGCGGGAGAGACACAGATACGCAGTATTTT.